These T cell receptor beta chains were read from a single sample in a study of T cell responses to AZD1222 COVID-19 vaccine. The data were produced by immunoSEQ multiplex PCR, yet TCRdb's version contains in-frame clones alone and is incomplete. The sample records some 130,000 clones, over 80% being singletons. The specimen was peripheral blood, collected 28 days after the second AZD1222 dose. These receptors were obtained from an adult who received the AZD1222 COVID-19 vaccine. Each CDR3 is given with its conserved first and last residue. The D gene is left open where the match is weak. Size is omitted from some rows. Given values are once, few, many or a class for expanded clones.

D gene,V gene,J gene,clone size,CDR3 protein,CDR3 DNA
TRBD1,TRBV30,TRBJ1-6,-,CAWSRQGPRYSPLHF,TGTGCCTGGAGTAGACAGGGACCCCGCTATTCACCCCTCCACTTT
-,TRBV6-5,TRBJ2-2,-,CATQGYTGELFF,TGTGCCACCCAGGGTTACACCGGGGAGCTGTTTTTT
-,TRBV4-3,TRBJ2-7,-,CASSQGGVFAYEQYF,TGCGCCAGCAGCCAAGGGGGGGTGTTTGCCTACGAGCAGTACTTC
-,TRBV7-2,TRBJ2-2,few,CSQTNTGELFF,TGTAGCCAGACGAACACCGGGGAGCTGTTTTTT
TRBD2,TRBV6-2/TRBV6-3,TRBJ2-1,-,CASSLAGGPSYNEQFF,TGTGCCAGCAGCCTAGCGGGAGGGCCCTCGTACAATGAGCAGTTCTTC
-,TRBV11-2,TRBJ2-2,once,CASRWTLSGELFF,TGTGCCAGCAGATGGACATTATCCGGGGAGCTGTTTTTT
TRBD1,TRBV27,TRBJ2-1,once,CASSLGTVEQGEQFF,TGTGCCAGCAGCTTGGGGACAGTGGAGCAAGGGGAGCAGTTCTTC
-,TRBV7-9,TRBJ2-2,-,CAISGAELFF,TGTGCCATCTCAGGTGCGGAGCTGTTTTTT
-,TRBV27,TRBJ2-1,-,CASSLFVPGPPSYNEQFF,TGTGCCAGCAGTTTATTCGTTCCGGGACCTCCGTCCTACAATGAGCAGTTCTTC
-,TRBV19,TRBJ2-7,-,CASSIRLVRDRSYEQYF,TGTGCCAGTAGTATCCGGCTAGTCAGGGATCGAAGCTACGAGCAGTACTTC
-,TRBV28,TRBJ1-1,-,CASSAGGRDTEAFF,TGTGCCAGCAGCGCCGGGGGACGGGACACTGAAGCTTTCTTT
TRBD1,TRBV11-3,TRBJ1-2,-,CASSLDPGQGSGYTF,TGTGCCAGCAGCTTAGATCCGGGACAGGGGAGTGGCTACACCTTC
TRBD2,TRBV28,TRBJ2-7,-,CASSSPGLAKAYSYEQYF,TGTGCCAGCAGTTCCCCGGGACTAGCGAAAGCATACTCCTACGAGCAGTACTTC
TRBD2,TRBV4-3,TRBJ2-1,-,CASSQEGAAGGPFNEQFF,TGCGCCAGCAGCCAAGAAGGGGCGGCGGGAGGGCCTTTCAATGAGCAGTTCTTC
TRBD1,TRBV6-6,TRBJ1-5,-,CASTKGGRVRQPQHF,TGTGCCAGCACCAAAGGGGGCAGGGTCCGACAGCCCCAGCATTTT
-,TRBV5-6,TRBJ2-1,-,CASSLWGLSYNEQFF,TGTGCCAGCAGCTTATGGGGGCTCTCCTACAATGAGCAGTTCTTC